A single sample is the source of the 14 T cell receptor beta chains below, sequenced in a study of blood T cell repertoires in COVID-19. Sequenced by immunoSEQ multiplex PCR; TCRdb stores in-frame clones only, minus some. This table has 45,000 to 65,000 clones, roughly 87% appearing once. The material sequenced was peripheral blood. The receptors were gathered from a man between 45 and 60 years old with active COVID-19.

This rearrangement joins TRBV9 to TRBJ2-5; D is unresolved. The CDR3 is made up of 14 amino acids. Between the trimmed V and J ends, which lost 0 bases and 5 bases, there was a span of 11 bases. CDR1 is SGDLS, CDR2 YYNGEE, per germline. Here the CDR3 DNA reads TGTGCCAGCAGCGTAGATCGAGGTCGGGAGACCCAGTACTTC. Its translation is CASSVDRGRETQYF.

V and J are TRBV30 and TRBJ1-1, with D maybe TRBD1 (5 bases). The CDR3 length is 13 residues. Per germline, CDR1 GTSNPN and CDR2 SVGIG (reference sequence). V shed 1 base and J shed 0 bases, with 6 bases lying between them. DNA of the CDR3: TGTGCCTGGAGTGGACAGTTGAACACTGAAGCTTTCTTT. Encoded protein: CAWSGQLNTEAFF.

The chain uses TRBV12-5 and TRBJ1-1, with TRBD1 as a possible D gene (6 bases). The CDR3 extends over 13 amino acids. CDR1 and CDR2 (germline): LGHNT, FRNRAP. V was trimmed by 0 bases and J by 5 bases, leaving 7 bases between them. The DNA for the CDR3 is TGTGCTAGTGGTTTGGTACAGGGTACTGAAGCTTTCTTT. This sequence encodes CASGLVQGTEAFF.

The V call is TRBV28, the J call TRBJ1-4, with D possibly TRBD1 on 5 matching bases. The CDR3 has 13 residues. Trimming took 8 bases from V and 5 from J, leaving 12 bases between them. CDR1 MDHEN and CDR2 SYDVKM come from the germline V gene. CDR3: CASRRGPNEKLFF. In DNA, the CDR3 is TGTGCCAGCCGGAGGGGCCCAAATGAAAAACTGTTTTTT. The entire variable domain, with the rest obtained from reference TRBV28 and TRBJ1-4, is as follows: DVKVTQSSRYLVKRTGEKVFLECVQDMDHENMFWYRQDPGLGLRLIYFSYDVKMKEKGDIPEGYSVSREKKERFSLILESASTNQTSMYLCASRRGPNEKLFFGSGTQLSVL.

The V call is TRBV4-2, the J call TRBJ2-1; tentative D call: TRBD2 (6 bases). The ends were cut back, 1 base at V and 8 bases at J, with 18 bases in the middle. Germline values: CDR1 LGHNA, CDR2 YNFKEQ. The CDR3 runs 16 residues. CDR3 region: CASSQGASAGSDEQFF. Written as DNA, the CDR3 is TGTGCCAGCAGCCAAGGGGCTTCCGCCGGGAGCGATGAGCAGTTCTTC.

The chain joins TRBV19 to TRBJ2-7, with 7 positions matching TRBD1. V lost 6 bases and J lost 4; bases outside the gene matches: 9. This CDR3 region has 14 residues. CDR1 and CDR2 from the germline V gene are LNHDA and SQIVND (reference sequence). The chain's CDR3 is CASSPGRGSYEQYF. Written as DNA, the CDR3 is TGTGCCAGTAGCCCGGGCAGGGGGTCGTACGAGCAGTACTTC.

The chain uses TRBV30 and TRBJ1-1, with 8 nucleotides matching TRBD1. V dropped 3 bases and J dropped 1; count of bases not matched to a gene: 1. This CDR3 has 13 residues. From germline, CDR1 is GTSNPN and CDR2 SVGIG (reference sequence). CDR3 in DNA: TGTGCCTGGAGCGGACAGGGGAACACTGAAGCTTTCTTT. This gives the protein CAWSGQGNTEAFF. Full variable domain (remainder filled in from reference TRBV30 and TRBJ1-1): SQTIHQWPATLVQPVGSPLSLECTVEGTSNPNLYWYRQAAGRGLQLLFYSVGIGQISSEVPQNLSASRPQDRQFILSSKKLLLSDSGFYLCAWSGQGNTEAFFGQGTRLTVV.

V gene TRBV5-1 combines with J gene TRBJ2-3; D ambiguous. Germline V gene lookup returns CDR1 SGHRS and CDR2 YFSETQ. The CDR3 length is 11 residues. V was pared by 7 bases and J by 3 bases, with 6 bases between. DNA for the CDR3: TGCGCCAGCCTCGAGACAGATACGCAGTATTTT. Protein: CASLETDTQYF.

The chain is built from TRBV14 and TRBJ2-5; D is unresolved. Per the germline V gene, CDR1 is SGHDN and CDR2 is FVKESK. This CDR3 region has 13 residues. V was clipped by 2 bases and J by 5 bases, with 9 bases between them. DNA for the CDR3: TGTGCCAGCAGCCAAAACCCTAGGGAGACCCAGTACTTC. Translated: CASSQNPRETQYF.

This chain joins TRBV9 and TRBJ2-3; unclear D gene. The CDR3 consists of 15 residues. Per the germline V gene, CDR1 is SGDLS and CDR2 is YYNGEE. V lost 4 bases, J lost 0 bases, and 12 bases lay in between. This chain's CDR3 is CASSFYSRSTDTQYF. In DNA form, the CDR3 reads TGTGCCAGCAGCTTCTACTCCCGAAGCACAGATACGCAGTATTTT.

Here the CDR3 DNA reads TGTGCCATCAGCCCTCAGGGTACTGAAAGCAATCAGCCCCAGCATTTT. This translates into CAISPQGTESNQPQHF. This rearrangement joins TRBV10-3 to TRBJ1-5, with D maybe TRBD1 (5 bases). Trimming took off 6 bases at V and 1 base at J, with 16 bases between the two ends. Germline V lookup: CDR1 ENHRY, CDR2 SYGVKD. The CDR3 is made up of 16 amino acids.

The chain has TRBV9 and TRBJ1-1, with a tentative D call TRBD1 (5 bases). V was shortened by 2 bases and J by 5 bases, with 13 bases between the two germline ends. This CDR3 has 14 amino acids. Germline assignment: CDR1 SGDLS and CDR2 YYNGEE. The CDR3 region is CASSVGSGLTEAFF. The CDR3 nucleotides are TGTGCCAGCAGCGTTGGCTCAGGGTTGACTGAAGCTTTCTTT. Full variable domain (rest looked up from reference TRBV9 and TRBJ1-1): DSGVTQTPKHLITATGQRVTLRCSPRSGDLSVYWYQQSLDQGLQFLIQYYNGEERAKGNILERFSAQQFPDLHSELNLSSLELGDSALYFCASSVGSGLTEAFFGQGTRLTVV.

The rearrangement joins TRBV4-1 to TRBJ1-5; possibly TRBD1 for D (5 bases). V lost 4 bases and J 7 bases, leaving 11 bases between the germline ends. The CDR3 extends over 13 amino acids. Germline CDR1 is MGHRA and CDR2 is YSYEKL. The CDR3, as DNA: TGCGCCAGCAGCCTAGTACAGGAACAGCCCCAGCATTTT. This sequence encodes CASSLVQEQPQHF.

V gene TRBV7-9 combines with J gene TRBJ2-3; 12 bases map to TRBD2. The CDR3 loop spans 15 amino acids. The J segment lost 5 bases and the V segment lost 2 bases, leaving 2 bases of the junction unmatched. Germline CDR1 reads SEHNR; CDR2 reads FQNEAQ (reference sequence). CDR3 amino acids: CASSLLAGGRDTQYF. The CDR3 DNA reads TGTGCCAGCAGCTTACTAGCGGGAGGGAGAGATACGCAGTATTTT. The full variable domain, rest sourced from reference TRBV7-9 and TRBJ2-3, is DTGVSQNPRHKITKRGQNVTFRCDPISEHNRLYWYRQTLGQGPEFLTYFQNEAQLEKSRLLSDRFSAERPKGSFSTLEIQRTEQGDSAMYLCASSLLAGGRDTQYFGPGTRLTVL.